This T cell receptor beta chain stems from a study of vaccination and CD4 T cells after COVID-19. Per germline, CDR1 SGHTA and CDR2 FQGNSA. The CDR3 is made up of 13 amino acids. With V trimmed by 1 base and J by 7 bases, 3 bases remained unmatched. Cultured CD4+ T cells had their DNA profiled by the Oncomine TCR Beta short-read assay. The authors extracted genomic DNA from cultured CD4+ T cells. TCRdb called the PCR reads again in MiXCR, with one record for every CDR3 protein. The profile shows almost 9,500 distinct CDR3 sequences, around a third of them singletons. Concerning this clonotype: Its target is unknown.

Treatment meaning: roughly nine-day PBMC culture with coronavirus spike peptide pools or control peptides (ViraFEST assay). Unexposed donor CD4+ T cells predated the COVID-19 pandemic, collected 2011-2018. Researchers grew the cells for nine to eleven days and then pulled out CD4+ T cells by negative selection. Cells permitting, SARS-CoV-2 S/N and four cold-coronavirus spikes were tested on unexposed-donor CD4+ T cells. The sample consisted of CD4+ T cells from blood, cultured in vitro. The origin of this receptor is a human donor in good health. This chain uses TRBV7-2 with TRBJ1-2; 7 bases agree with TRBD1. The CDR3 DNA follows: TGTGCCAGCAGCTTAGACAGGGGAAGTGGCTACACCTTC. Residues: CASSLDRGSGYTF.